These 14 T cell receptor beta chains came from one sample sequenced in a study of T-cell memory formation after mild COVID-19. Using its own MiXCR run on the 5' RACE reads, TCRdb lists one record per CDR3 protein. In the table there are fewer than 350,000 distinct CDR3 sequences, 15% to 20% of which are singletons. Sequences were obtained from PBMCs or a T cell subset sorted from them (not recorded which). The receptors derive from a man in his late teens or twenties who had mild COVID-19 (a few samples of this study predate the infection). Cell type and time point are not known.

In its sample, this clonotype was seen a few times. This chain links TRBV12-3 or TRBV12-4 with TRBJ1-1; the D gene is possibly TRBD1 (6 bases). CDR3 length: 15 amino acids. The ends were cut back, 3 bases at V and 6 bases at J, with 17 bases in the middle. The CDR3 bases are TGTGCCAGCAGTTTCGGCAGGGGATTAAGGTCTGAAGCTTTCTTT. Protein sequence: CASSFGRGLRSEAFF.

J is TRBJ1-6 and V is TRBV3-1; no firm D call. Per germline, CDR1 LGHDT and CDR2 YNNKEL (reference sequence). This CDR3 contains 13 residues. V shed 8 bases and J shed 7 bases, with 12 bases lying between them. This CDR3 is CASGWTGNSPLHF. In nucleotides, the CDR3 is TGTGCCAGCGGTTGGACGGGGAATTCACCCCTCCACTTT.

This clonotype occurred a few times. This chain uses TRBV2 with TRBJ2-1; 7 positions agree with TRBD1. CDR1 and CDR2 (germline): SNHLY, FYNNEI. The CDR3 is made up of 13 amino acids. V lost 11 bases, J lost 7 bases, and 11 bases stayed unmatched. Here the CDR3 DNA reads TGTGCCGGTAAACCGGGACAGCCGAATGAGCAGTTCTTC. This encodes CAGKPGQPNEQFF.

This clonotype was observed a single time. The genes are TRBV27 and TRBJ2-1; 10 positions match TRBD2. This CDR3 region has 13 residues. V was pared by 7 bases and J by 6 bases, with 3 bases of the junction left unmatched. The germline gives CDR1 MNHEY, CDR2 SMNVEV (reference sequence). CDR3 loop: CASTRTSGNEQFF. Written as DNA, the CDR3 is TGTGCCAGCACCCGGACTAGCGGCAATGAGCAGTTCTTC.

The chain has TRBV27 and TRBJ2-5; a weak D match, TRBD1 (6 bases). With 5 bases removed from V and 4 bases from J, the gap between germline ends came to 14 bases. The length of the CDR3 is 14 residues. Germline-derived CDR1 and CDR2 are MNHEY and SMNVEV (reference sequence). This chain's CDR3 is CASSPSTGGETQYF. The DNA of the CDR3 is TGTGCCAGCAGTCCCTCGACAGGAGGAGAGACCCAGTACTTC.

V gene TRBV6-2 or TRBV6-3 combines with J gene TRBJ2-5; a possible D gene is TRBD2 (5 bases). The germline CDR1 and CDR2 sequences are MNHEY and SVGEGT. The CDR3 consists of 13 residues. Between the trimmed V and J ends, which lost 6 bases and 7 bases, there was a span of 15 bases. The CDR3 loop is CASRPPGVVTQYF. The CDR3 DNA follows: TGTGCCAGCAGGCCGCCCGGGGTAGTGACCCAGTACTTC.

This clonotype was picked up a small number of times. Being one base from a much bigger clone, this may be a read error. This chain connects TRBV7-2 to TRBJ2-3; TRBD2 aligns across 14 bases. V dropped 3 bases and J dropped 5; count of bases not matched to a gene: 1. CDR3 length: 15 residues. Germline V lookup: CDR1 SGHTA, CDR2 FQGNSA. The CDR3 DNA reads as TGTGCCAGCAGCTTGACTAGCGGGGGGGTAGATACGCAGTATTTT. Translating it yields CASSLTSGGVDTQYF.

The V and J genes are TRBV5-1 and TRBJ2-7; 7 nucleotides line up with TRBD2. Per the germline V gene, CDR1 is SGHRS and CDR2 is YFSETQ. The CDR3 is 14 residues long. V was pared by 4 bases and J by 5 bases, with 9 bases of the junction left unmatched. CDR3 coding DNA: TGCGCCAGCAGCAGAGGCGGGGGAAGAGACGAGCAGTACGTC. Translated: CASSRGGGRDEQYV.

This clonotype has a handful of counts. V is TRBV4-3 and J is TRBJ1-1; D remains ambiguous. Germline-derived CDR1 and CDR2 are LGHNA and YSLEER. CDR3 length: 17 amino acids. V lost 0 bases and J 1 base, leaving 15 bases between the germline ends. The CDR3 is CASSQEGRGLSNTEAFF. In DNA form, the CDR3 reads TGCGCCAGCAGCCAAGAAGGGCGAGGGCTCTCGAACACTGAAGCTTTCTTT.

V gene TRBV4-1 combines with J gene TRBJ1-2, with D possibly being TRBD1 (6 bases). V was trimmed by 4 bases and J by 0 bases, leaving 12 bases between them. Germline V gene lookup returns CDR1 MGHRA and CDR2 YSYEKL. The CDR3 totals 15 residues. The CDR3 reads CASSRPDRTNYGYTF. The CDR3 nucleotides read TGCGCCAGCAGCCGTCCCGACAGGACTAACTATGGCTACACCTTC.

This clonotype was seen only a few times. The chain has TRBV29-1 and TRBJ2-1; 11 bases line up with TRBD1. This CDR3 is 13 amino acids long. The germline gives CDR1 SQVTM, CDR2 ANQGSEA. V was pared by 4 bases and J by 6 bases, with 2 bases of the junction left unmatched. The chain's CDR3 is CSVAGTGGNEQFF. DNA of the CDR3: TGCAGCGTTGCCGGGACAGGGGGCAATGAGCAGTTCTTC.

At least ten counts were recorded for this clonotype. The chain carries TRBV3-1 and TRBJ1-4; D is possibly TRBD1 (6 bases). V dropped 0 bases and J dropped 5 bases, with 10 bases sitting between them. Germline CDR1 and CDR2: LGHDT and YNNKEL (reference sequence). This CDR3 is 15 amino acids long. CDR3 bases: TGTGCCAGCAGCCAAGATACGGGGGCGAATGAAAAACTGTTTTTT. It specifies CASSQDTGANEKLFF.

The chain has TRBV2 and TRBJ1-1; D not certain. The germline V gene encodes CDR1 SNHLY and CDR2 FYNNEI. The CDR3 totals 13 residues. The V and J ends lost 1 base and 4 bases respectively, with 7 bases between them. Here the CDR3 reads CASSEGESTEAFF. The CDR3 nucleotides are TGTGCCAGCAGTGAAGGGGAGAGCACTGAAGCTTTCTTT.

The chain carries TRBV11-2 and TRBJ1-2; 7 bases line up with TRBD1. Germline CDR1 SGHAT, CDR2 FQNNGV. V dropped 4 bases and J dropped 5; count of bases not matched to a gene: 13. The CDR3 has 16 amino acids. This chain's CDR3 is CASSSLRGRAGYGYTF. CDR3 sequence (DNA): TGTGCCAGCAGCTCACTAAGGGGGCGCGCGGGGTATGGCTACACCTTC. The entire variable domain, with the rest obtained from reference TRBV11-2 and TRBJ1-2, is as follows: EAGVAQSPRYKIIEKRQSVAFWCNPISGHATLYWYQQILGQGPKLLIQFQNNGVVDDSQLPKDRFSAERLKGVDSTLKIQPAKLEDSAVYLCASSSLRGRAGYGYTFGSGTRLTVV.